The present TCR beta chain was sequenced within a study of siplizumab effects on memory and regulatory T cells. Findings and limits, study-wide: It seemed that naive T cells were more diverse than memory cells and were major contributors to the alloresponse. Mappable alloreactive CD4+ clones came from Treg cells more than 60% of the time on average with siplizumab, against approximately 26% in controls.

Germline CDR1 is PRHDT and CDR2 is FYEKMQ (reference sequence). CDR3 size: 18 residues. V lost 2 bases, J lost 7 bases, and 17 bases stayed unmatched. Data came from immunoSEQ multiplex PCR; TCRdb stores just in-frame clones and leaves some out. The sample records fewer than 120,000 clones, roughly 89% being singletons. Remarks on this clone: What it recognizes is unknown.

Sequencing input: CD4+ T cells sorted from blood. This sequence was found in a human donor in good health. The J gene is TRBJ2-1, the V gene TRBV13, with 7 bases matching TRBD1. This CDR3 reads CASSLLLIGQGDSNEQFF. As DNA, the CDR3 is TGTGCCAGCAGCTTACTCCTAATTGGGCAGGGGGATTCGAATGAGCAGTTCTTC.